This entry lists 9 T cell receptor beta chains sequenced from one sample in a study of a mutant IDH1 vaccine in newly diagnosed glioma. Their antigens are not known. Libraries were prepared by immunoSEQ multiplex PCR; TCRdb keeps only in-frame clonotypes and omits some of them. Here the sample spans around 100,000 clones, around 92% being singletons. Time point here: week 47, end of study. Every single dose of the vaccine, 300 ug of mutant IDH1 20-mer peptide, came with topical imiquimod. Material: PBMCs, obtained from a glioma patient whose treatment included an IDH1 peptide vaccine. Receptors originate from a woman aged 45-65 years with glioma.

This chain uses TRBV5-1 with TRBJ2-7; a weak D match, TRBD1 (6 bases). The CDR3 has 12 residues. Trimming removed 3 bases from V and 6 bases from J, with 10 bases in between. Per germline, CDR1 SGHRS and CDR2 YFSETQ. For the CDR3, the DNA is TGCGCCAGCAGCTCCGGGACAATCGAGCAGTACTTC. This sequence encodes CASSSGTIEQYF.

The chain employs TRBV28 and TRBJ2-6; the D gene is possibly TRBD2 (6 bases). This CDR3 has 15 residues. Looked up from germline, CDR1 is MDHEN and CDR2 is SYDVKM. The ends were cut back, 6 bases at V and 0 bases at J, with 9 bases in the middle. Here the CDR3 reads CASRPGGSGANVLTF. For the CDR3, the DNA is TGTGCCAGCAGACCCGGGGGCTCTGGGGCCAACGTCCTGACTTTC.

The V and J genes are TRBV11-2 and TRBJ2-1; weak D call: TRBD2 (6 bases). The CDR3 totals 17 residues. CDR1 and CDR2 from the germline V gene are SGHAT and FQNNGV. V lost 1 base and J 0 bases, leaving 13 bases between the germline ends. CDR3 region: CASSLGGSGSSYNEQFF. The CDR3 nucleotides read TGTGCCAGCAGCTTAGGTGGTAGCGGAAGCTCCTACAATGAGCAGTTCTTC. Supplemented by reference TRBV11-2 and TRBJ2-1, the full variable domain reads EAGVAQSPRYKIIEKRQSVAFWCNPISGHATLYWYQQILGQGPKLLIQFQNNGVVDDSQLPKDRFSAERLKGVDSTLKIQPAKLEDSAVYLCASSLGGSGSSYNEQFFGPGTRLTVL.

The V and J genes are TRBV19 and TRBJ2-4, with D perhaps TRBD1 (6 bases). Germline V gene sequence: CDR1 LNHDA, CDR2 SQIVND (reference sequence). The CDR3 has 14 amino acids. V was pared by 1 base and J by 9 bases, with 13 bases between. The DNA of the CDR3 is TGTGCCAGTAGTATAGGGGGGACATCGGGCATTCAGTACTTC. It encodes CASSIGGTSGIQYF.

The chain is built from TRBV28 and TRBJ1-5; 7 positions agree with TRBD1. After removal of 3 bases from V and 0 bases from J, the junction contained 8 bases not matched to a gene. The CDR3 has 17 amino acids. CDR1 and CDR2 (germline): MDHEN, SYDVKM. Here the CDR3 DNA reads TGTGCCAGCAGTTTGTCTTCCGGGACAGCTAGCAATCAGCCCCAGCATTTT. Translating it yields CASSLSSGTASNQPQHF.

The chain uses TRBV5-1 and TRBJ2-5; TRBD1 is a possible D gene (6 bases). The better agreement between TRBJ2-7 and the DNA end casts doubt on the J call. The CDR3 is 14 amino acids. Germline V gene sequence: CDR1 SGHRS, CDR2 YFSETQ. CDR3 amino acids: CASSSRGSAYEQYF. DNA for the CDR3: TGCGCCAGCAGCTCGAGGGGGTCCGCCTACGAGCAGTACTTC.

The chain couples TRBV5-1 to TRBJ2-7, with TRBD1 matching over 9 bases. The V and J ends lost 4 bases and 4 bases, in that order; junction bases with no gene match: 9. The germline V gene encodes CDR1 SGHRS and CDR2 YFSETQ. CDR3 length: 15 amino acids. The CDR3 DNA reads TGCGCCAGCAGCGGCGGACAGGGGATAGGGTACGAGCAGTACTTC. Protein product: CASSGGQGIGYEQYF.

This chain links TRBV28 with TRBJ2-1, with TRBD2 identical over 13 bases. The germline V gene encodes CDR1 MDHEN and CDR2 SYDVKM. V gave up 5 bases and J gave up 9 bases; unmatched junction bases: 7. The CDR3 has 15 amino acids. Here the CDR3 reads CASSPGTSGTREQFF. In DNA, the CDR3 is TGTGCCAGCAGTCCCGGGACTAGCGGGACGCGTGAGCAGTTCTTC. The full variable domain, its missing parts supplied by reference TRBV28 and TRBJ2-1, is DVKVTQSSRYLVKRTGEKVFLECVQDMDHENMFWYRQDPGLGLRLIYFSYDVKMKEKGDIPEGYSVSREKKERFSLILESASTNQTSMYLCASSPGTSGTREQFFGPGTRLTVL.

The chain recombines TRBV6-1 with TRBJ1-1; D unresolved. CDR1 is MNHNS, CDR2 SASEGT, per germline. This CDR3 is built from 14 residues. Trimming left V 4 bases short and J 6 bases short, with 15 bases between. In DNA form, the CDR3 reads TGTGCCAGCAGTGCCGGGGTCCGGGCCGCTGAAGCTTTCTTT. Translation gives CASSAGVRAAEAFF.